The next 19 T cell receptor beta chains were all read from a single sample in a study of T cell responses to AZD1222 COVID-19 vaccine. Assay: immunoSEQ multiplex PCR; the TCRdb copy retains only in-frame clones and omits some. The data show roughly 130,000 clones, 87% seen once. The source was peripheral blood, collected on day 0 of AZD1222 vaccination. These receptor sequences come from an adult in good health.

In its sample, this clone was seen a few times. This chain connects TRBV5-1 to TRBJ2-1; D is undetermined. This CDR3 comprises 14 residues. Germline loops: CDR1 SGHRS, CDR2 YFSETQ. The V end lost 0 bases, the J end lost 5 bases, and 9 bases lay between the germline ends. The CDR3 nucleotides are TGCGCCAGCAGCTTGGCCGAGGCCAACAATGAGCAGTTCTTC. It encodes CASSLAEANNEQFF. The variable domain in full, completed from reference TRBV5-1 and TRBJ2-1, reads KAGVTQTPRYLIKTRGQQVTLSCSPISGHRSVSWYQQTPGQGLQFLFEYFSETQRNKGNFPGRFSGRQFSNSRSEMNVSTLELGDSALYLCASSLAEANNEQFFGPGTRLTVL.

The chain is built from TRBV7-2 and TRBJ1-2; perhaps TRBD1 as D (6 bases). CDR1 is SGHTA and CDR2 is FQGNSA in the germline V gene. There are 14 residues in the CDR3. The ends were cut back, 2 bases at V and 5 bases at J, with 12 bases in the middle. CDR3 nucleotides: TGTGCCAGCAGCTTAACGGACAGAAAATATGGCTACACCTTC. Protein sequence: CASSLTDRKYGYTF.

The chain uses TRBV12-3 or TRBV12-4 and TRBJ1-2; D is undetermined. The CDR3 sequence is 12 residues long. V dropped 1 base and J dropped 5 bases, with 5 bases sitting between them. CDR3 amino acids: CASSLVRYGYTF. As DNA, the CDR3 is TGTGCCAGCAGTTTAGTTCGGTATGGCTACACCTTC.

V and J are TRBV15 and TRBJ2-6; D not certain. There are 20 residues in the CDR3. The germline V gene has CDR1 LNHNV and CDR2 YYDKDF (reference sequence). The V end was cut by 0 bases, the J end by 0 bases, with 18 bases between. CDR3 residues: CATSRDYYGEWDSGANVLTF. In nucleotides, the CDR3 is TGTGCCACCAGCAGAGATTATTACGGAGAGTGGGACTCTGGGGCCAACGTCCTGACTTTC.

V and J are TRBV30 and TRBJ1-5; no reliable D call. V dropped 0 bases and J dropped 6 bases, with 6 bases sitting between them. CDR3 size: 12 residues. Germline lookup yields CDR1 GTSNPN and CDR2 SVGIG (reference sequence). The CDR3 sequence: CAWSVGTQPQHF. In DNA, the CDR3 is TGTGCCTGGAGTGTGGGTACTCAGCCCCAGCATTTT.

The rearrangement links TRBV15 to TRBJ2-3; tentatively, D is TRBD1 or TRBD2 (6 bases each). Germline V gene sequence: CDR1 LNHNV, CDR2 YYDKDF (reference sequence). V dropped 5 bases and J dropped 1 base, with 16 bases sitting between them. The CDR3 runs to 16 residues. CDR3 nucleotides: TGTGCCACCAGCTCCCCTAGGGGGGTTCGCACAGATACGCAGTATTTT. Translation gives CATSSPRGVRTDTQYF.

This chain joins TRBV9 and TRBJ1-3; D unresolved. Germline loops: CDR1 SGDLS, CDR2 YYNGEE. This CDR3 has 14 amino acids. V was shortened by 1 base and J by 0 bases, with 5 bases between the two germline ends. CDR3 sequence: CASSVTDSGNTIYF. CDR3 sequence (DNA): TGTGCCAGCAGCGTAACAGACTCTGGAAACACCATATATTTT.

The V and J genes are TRBV7-9 and TRBJ2-5; 13 bases align to TRBD2. The CDR3 spans 14 residues. The V and J ends lost 8 bases and 4 bases, in that order; junction bases with no gene match: 4. Germline values: CDR1 SEHNR, CDR2 FQNEAQ (reference sequence). The CDR3 DNA sequence: TGTGCCAGCGGCAGGACTAGCGGGGGAGAGACCCAGTACTTC. It encodes CASGRTSGGETQYF. The entire variable domain, with the rest obtained from reference TRBV7-9 and TRBJ2-5, is as follows: DTGVSQNPRHKITKRGQNVTFRCDPISEHNRLYWYRQTLGQGPEFLTYFQNEAQLEKSRLLSDRFSAERPKGSFSTLEIQRTEQGDSAMYLCASGRTSGGETQYFGPGTRLLVL.

CDR3 protein: CASSFQPYNEQFF. In DNA form, the CDR3 reads TGTGCCAGCAGCTTCCAACCCTACAATGAGCAGTTCTTC. The chain uses TRBV9 and TRBJ2-1; D call uncertain. This CDR3 spans 13 amino acids. Deletions cut 4 bases from V and 2 bases from J, with 7 bases between. Germline loops: CDR1 SGDLS, CDR2 YYNGEE.

The chain recombines TRBV19 with TRBJ1-6, with a possible D match to TRBD1 (6 bases). There are 14 residues in the CDR3. V was pared by 5 bases and J by 6 bases, with 11 bases between. Germline loops: CDR1 LNHDA, CDR2 SQIVND (reference sequence). In DNA form, the CDR3 reads TGTGCCAGTAGTGCAGGGGAATTTAATTCACCCCTCCACTTT. This translates into CASSAGEFNSPLHF.

V gene TRBV6-5 combines with J gene TRBJ1-3; unclear D gene. CDR3 length equals 15 residues. Trimming left V 7 bases short and J 0 bases short, with 13 bases between. CDR1 and CDR2 (germline): MNHEY, SVGAGI. The CDR3 loop reads CASKYSALSGNTIYF. The DNA of the CDR3 is TGTGCCAGCAAATATTCCGCCCTCTCTGGAAACACCATATATTTT.

The chain carries TRBV18 and TRBJ1-3; tentatively, D is TRBD1 (5 bases). Germline V gives CDR1 KGHSH, CDR2 LQKENI. The CDR3 covers 14 residues. V lost 6 bases and J lost 2, with 11 bases in between. CDR3 bases: TGTGCCAGCTCGATCGGGGGGACTGGAAACACCATATATTTT. Translating it yields CASSIGGTGNTIYF. The variable domain in full, completed from reference TRBV18 and TRBJ1-3, reads NAGVMQNPRHLVRRRGQEARLRCSPMKGHSHVYWYRQLPEEGLKFMVYLQKENIIDESGMPKERFSAEFPKEGPSILRIQQVVRGDSAAYFCASSIGGTGNTIYFGEGSWLTVV.

The chain joins TRBV12-3 or TRBV12-4 to TRBJ2-7, with D possibly being TRBD2 (6 bases). This CDR3 is built from 13 residues. Trimming pared 3 bases from V and 7 bases from J, leaving 13 bases between. Here the CDR3 reads CASSLGSRGEQYF. CDR3 DNA sequence: TGTGCCAGCAGTTTGGGGTCTCGGGGGGAGCAGTACTTC.

This clone was seen only once. This chain connects TRBV9 to TRBJ1-6, with D tentatively TRBD1 (5 bases). The CDR3 runs to 15 residues. The V gene lost 4 bases and the J gene lost 6 bases, with 14 bases spanning the gap. From germline, CDR1 is SGDLS and CDR2 YYNGEE. The CDR3 spells CASSTRTGGNSPLHF. The CDR3 region has the DNA TGTGCCAGCAGCACGAGGACGGGGGGTAATTCACCCCTCCACTTT.

This clone was counted a single time. The rearrangement uses TRBV18 and TRBJ1-5, with D perhaps matching TRBD1 (5 bases). V lost 1 base and J lost 7, with 14 bases in between. Germline V CDR1 and CDR2: KGHSH, LQKENI. CDR3 size: 15 residues. The CDR3 bases are TGTGCCAGCTCACCACGGGGGGTCGAGGGACAGCCCCAGCATTTT. Translated: CASSPRGVEGQPQHF.

This clone appeared once. The V and J genes are TRBV30 and TRBJ1-6; possibly TRBD1 for D (5 bases). The germline V and J ends were trimmed by 8 bases and 9 bases, with 17 bases remaining between them. There are 13 residues in the CDR3. Germline loops: CDR1 GTSNPN, CDR2 SVGIG (reference sequence). CDR3 amino acids: CAGTGSGLSPLHF. The CDR3 DNA is TGTGCCGGGACGGGCTCAGGACTTTCACCCCTCCACTTT.

The genes are TRBV28 and TRBJ2-7; 7 nucleotides align to TRBD2. The V gene end was trimmed by 6 bases and the J gene end by 4 bases; junction bases not matched to a gene: 12. The CDR3 totals 15 residues. Germline values: CDR1 MDHEN, CDR2 SYDVKM. CDR3 protein: CASRDPSGVSYEQYF. CDR3 nucleotides: TGTGCCAGCAGGGATCCTAGCGGTGTTTCTTACGAGCAGTACTTC.

The V call is TRBV14, the J call TRBJ2-4, with D unclear. With 0 bases removed from V and 8 bases from J, the gap between germline ends came to 14 bases. Germline CDR1 and CDR2: SGHDN and FVKESK. This CDR3 has 15 amino acids. The DNA for the CDR3 is TGTGCCAGCAGCCAAGATGGAATGGGGTGGGACATTCAGTACTTC. It yields the protein CASSQDGMGWDIQYF.

The chain has TRBV28 and TRBJ2-5; D perhaps matches TRBD1 (6 bases). CDR3 length: 14 amino acids. Germline values: CDR1 MDHEN, CDR2 SYDVKM. With 8 bases removed from V and 1 base from J, the gap between germline ends came to 14 bases. CDR3 sequence: CASCKDRIQETQYF. Written as DNA, the CDR3 is TGTGCCAGCTGTAAAGACAGGATCCAAGAGACCCAGTACTTC. Together with reference TRBV28 and TRBJ2-5, the CDR3 gives the full variable domain: DVKVTQSSRYLVKRTGEKVFLECVQDMDHENMFWYRQDPGLGLRLIYFSYDVKMKEKGDIPEGYSVSREKKERFSLILESASTNQTSMYLCASCKDRIQETQYFGPGTRLLVL.